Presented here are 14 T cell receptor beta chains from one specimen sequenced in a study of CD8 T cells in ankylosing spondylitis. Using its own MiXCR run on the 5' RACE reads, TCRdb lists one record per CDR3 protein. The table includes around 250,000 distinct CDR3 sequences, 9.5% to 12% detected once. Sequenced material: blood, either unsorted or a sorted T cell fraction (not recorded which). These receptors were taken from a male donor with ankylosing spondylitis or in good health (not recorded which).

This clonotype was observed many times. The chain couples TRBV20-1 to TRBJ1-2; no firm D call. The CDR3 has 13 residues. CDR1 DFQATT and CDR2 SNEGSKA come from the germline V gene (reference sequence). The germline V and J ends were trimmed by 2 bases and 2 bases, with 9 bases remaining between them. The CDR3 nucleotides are TGCAGTGCTAGATCAGAGCTAAACTATGGCTACACCTTC. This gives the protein CSARSELNYGYTF.

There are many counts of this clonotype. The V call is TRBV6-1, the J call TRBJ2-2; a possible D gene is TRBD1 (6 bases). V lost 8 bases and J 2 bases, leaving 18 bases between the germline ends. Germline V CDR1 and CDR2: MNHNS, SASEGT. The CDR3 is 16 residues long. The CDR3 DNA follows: TGTGCCAGCGCGCCCGGGCTGGACAGAAACACCGGGGAGCTGTTTTTT. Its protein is CASAPGLDRNTGELFF.

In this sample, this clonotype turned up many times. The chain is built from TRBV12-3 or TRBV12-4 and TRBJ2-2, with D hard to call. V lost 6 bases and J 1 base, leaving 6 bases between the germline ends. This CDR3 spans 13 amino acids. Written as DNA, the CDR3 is TGTGCCAGCAGCCCGGGGAACACCGGGGAGCTGTTTTTT. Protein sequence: CASSPGNTGELFF.

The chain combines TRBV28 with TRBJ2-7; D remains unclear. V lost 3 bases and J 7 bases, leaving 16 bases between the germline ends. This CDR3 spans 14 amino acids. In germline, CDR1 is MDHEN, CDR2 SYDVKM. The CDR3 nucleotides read TGTGCCAGCAGTTTCTTCGGTGGGGTGAGGGAGCAGTACTTC. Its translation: CASSFFGGVREQYF.

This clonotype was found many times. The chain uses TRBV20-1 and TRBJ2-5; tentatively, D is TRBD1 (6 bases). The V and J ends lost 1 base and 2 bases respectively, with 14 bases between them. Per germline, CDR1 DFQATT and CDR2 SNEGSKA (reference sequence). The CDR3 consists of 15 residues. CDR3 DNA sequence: TGCAGTGCTAGAGGAGAGTGGGACATACAAGAGACCCAGTACTTC. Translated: CSARGEWDIQETQYF.

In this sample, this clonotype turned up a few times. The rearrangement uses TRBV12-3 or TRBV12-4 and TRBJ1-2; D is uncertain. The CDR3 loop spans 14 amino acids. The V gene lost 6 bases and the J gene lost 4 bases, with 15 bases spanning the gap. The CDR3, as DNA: TGTGCCAGCAGCTCAAACGCCGGGGTCTATGGCTACACCTTC. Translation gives CASSSNAGVYGYTF.

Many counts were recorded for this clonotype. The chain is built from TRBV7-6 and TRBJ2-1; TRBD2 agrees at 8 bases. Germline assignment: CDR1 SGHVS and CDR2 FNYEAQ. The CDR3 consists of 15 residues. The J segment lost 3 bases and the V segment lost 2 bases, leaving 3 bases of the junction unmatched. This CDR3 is CASSLLTSGYNEQFF. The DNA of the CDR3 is TGTGCCAGCAGCTTACTCACTAGCGGCTACAATGAGCAGTTCTTC.

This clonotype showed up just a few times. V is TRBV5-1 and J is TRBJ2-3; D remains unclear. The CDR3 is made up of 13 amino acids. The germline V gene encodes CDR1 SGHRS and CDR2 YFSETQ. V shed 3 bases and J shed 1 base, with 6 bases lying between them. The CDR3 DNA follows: TGCGCCAGCAGCTCCCGTGGCACAGATACGCAGTATTTT. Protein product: CASSSRGTDTQYF.

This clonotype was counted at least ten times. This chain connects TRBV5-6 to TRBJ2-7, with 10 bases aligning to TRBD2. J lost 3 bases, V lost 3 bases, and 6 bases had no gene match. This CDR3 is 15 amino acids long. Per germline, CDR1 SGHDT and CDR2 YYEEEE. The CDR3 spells CASSSPGLAHYEQYF. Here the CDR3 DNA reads TGTGCCAGCAGCTCTCCGGGACTAGCGCACTACGAGCAGTACTTC.

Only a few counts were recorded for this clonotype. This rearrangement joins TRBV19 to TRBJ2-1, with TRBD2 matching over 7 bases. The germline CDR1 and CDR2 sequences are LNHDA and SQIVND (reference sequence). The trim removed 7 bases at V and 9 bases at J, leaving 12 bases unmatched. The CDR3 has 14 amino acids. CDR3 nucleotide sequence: TGTGCCAGTACTCTCGGCCTAGCGGCGGGTGAGCAGTTCTTC. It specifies CASTLGLAAGEQFF.

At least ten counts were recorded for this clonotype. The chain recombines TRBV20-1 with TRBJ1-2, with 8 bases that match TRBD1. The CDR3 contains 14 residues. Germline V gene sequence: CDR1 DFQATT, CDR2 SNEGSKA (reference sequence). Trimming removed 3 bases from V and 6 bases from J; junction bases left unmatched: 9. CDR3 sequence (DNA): TGCAGTGCTAGCACATCCCTGACAGGGGATGGCTACACCTTC. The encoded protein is CSASTSLTGDGYTF.

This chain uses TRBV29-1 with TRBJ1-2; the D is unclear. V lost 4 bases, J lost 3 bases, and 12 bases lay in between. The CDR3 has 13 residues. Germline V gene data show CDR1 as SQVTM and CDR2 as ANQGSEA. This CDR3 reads CSVGATDYYGYTF. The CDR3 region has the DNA TGCAGCGTTGGAGCCACCGACTACTATGGCTACACCTTC.

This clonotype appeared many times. The CDR3 loop is CASSAGLAVSYNEQFF. CDR3 bases: TGCGCCAGCAGCGCGGGACTAGCGGTATCCTACAATGAGCAGTTCTTC. The chain couples TRBV5-1 to TRBJ2-1, with 11 bases that match TRBD2. Germline V gives CDR1 SGHRS, CDR2 YFSETQ. The trim removed 4 bases at V and 1 base at J, leaving 4 bases unmatched. This CDR3 region has 16 residues.

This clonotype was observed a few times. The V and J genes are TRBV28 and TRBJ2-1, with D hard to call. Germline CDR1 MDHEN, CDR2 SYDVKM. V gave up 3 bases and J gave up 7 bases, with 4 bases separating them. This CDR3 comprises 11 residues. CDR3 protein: CASSFFNEQFF. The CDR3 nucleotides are TGTGCCAGCAGTTTTTTTAATGAGCAGTTCTTC.